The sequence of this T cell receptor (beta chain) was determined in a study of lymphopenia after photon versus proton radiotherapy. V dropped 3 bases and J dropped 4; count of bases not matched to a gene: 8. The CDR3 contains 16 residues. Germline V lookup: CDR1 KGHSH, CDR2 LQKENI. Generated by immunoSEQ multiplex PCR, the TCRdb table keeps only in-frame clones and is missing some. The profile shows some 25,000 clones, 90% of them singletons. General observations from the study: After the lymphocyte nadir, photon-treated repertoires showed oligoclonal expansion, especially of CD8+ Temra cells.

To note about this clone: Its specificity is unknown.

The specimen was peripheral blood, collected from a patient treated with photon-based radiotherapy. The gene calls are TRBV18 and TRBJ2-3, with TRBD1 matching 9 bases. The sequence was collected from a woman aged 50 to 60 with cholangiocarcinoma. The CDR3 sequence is CASSPGPGQGADTQYF. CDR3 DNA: TGTGCCAGCTCACCGGGACCGGGACAGGGCGCAGATACGCAGTATTTT.